The present T cell receptor (beta chain) was sequenced within a study of T cell repertoires in cytomegalovirus infection. Study-wide points: Identification of carriers of CMV plus the relevant HLA was achieved through cumulative public TCR beta family frequency.

Germline V gene lookup returns CDR1 MNHNS and CDR2 SASEGT. Germline trimming cut 8 bases from V and 5 bases from J; bases unmatched to any gene: 10. This CDR3 has 15 residues. A note on this clonotype: The target antigen is unknown.

TCRdb re-derived calls from the reads in MiXCR, one entry per CDR3 protein. The sample consists of about 700,000 distinct CDR3 sequences, around 35% of them appearing once. Sample: cultured PBMCs, taken from culture after CMV antigen stimulation. The chain recombines TRBV6-1 with TRBJ2-7, with 12 bases that match TRBD1. The clonotype originates from a human donor in good health (CMV status not recorded). Some clones in this sample may be carry-over from other donors' samples. The CDR3: CASASRDRGLNEQYF. CDR3 nucleotide sequence: TGTGCCAGCGCCAGTAGGGACAGGGGGCTTAACGAGCAGTACTTC.